These 15 T cell receptor beta chains share one sample of origin, sequenced in a study of T cell repertoires in breast cancer. Paired alpha-beta TCRs of CD8+ T cells were analyzed by expanded emulsion RT-PCR. Unpaired genes were suppressed by blocking oligonucleotides during a second nested PCR. TCRdb recomputed calls from the emulsion pairing reads with MiXCR, one row per CDR3 protein. The repertoire has about 40,000 distinct CDR3 sequences, less than 55% of them found once; the top ten carry approximately 62%. The sequencing sample was made of CD8+ T cells. The receptor set was obtained from a pool of human donors with breast cancer or a healthy control (not recorded which).

This clonotype has a count of ten or more. This chain links TRBV28 with TRBJ1-5; D call uncertain. This CDR3 comprises 13 residues. Germline CDR1 and CDR2: MDHEN and SYDVKM. The V gene lost 5 bases and the J gene lost 11 bases, with 16 bases spanning the gap. DNA of the CDR3: TGTGCCAGCAGTAGGATTGCGGCCCTGGCCCAGCATTTT. Protein product: CASSRIAALAQHF.

The chain carries TRBV20-1 and TRBJ2-7, with D perhaps TRBD2 (5 bases). CDR3 length: 15 amino acids. Germline V gene data show CDR1 as DFQATT and CDR2 as SNEGSKA (reference sequence). Trimming stripped 1 base from V and 2 bases from J, with 15 bases between. The CDR3 coding sequence is TGCAGTGCTAGAGCCAGCGGCCCGGAAACCTACGAGCAGTACTTC. Translated, it gives CSARASGPETYEQYF.

The table lists this clonotype with a few counts. V and J are TRBV20-1 and TRBJ2-1, with 7 bases identical to TRBD1. Per germline, CDR1 DFQATT and CDR2 SNEGSKA (reference sequence). V lost 3 bases and J lost 1; bases outside the gene matches: 6. This CDR3 spans 15 amino acids. The CDR3 spells CSASGSRGSYNEQFF. CDR3 sequence (DNA): TGCAGTGCTAGCGGGTCCAGGGGGTCCTACAATGAGCAGTTCTTC.

Ten or more counts support this clonotype. The chain joins TRBV7-2 to TRBJ1-1; no clear D gene. CDR3 length: 13 amino acids. V lost 5 bases, J lost 2 bases, and 9 bases lay in between. Germline V CDR1 and CDR2: SGHTA, FQGNSA. In DNA form, the CDR3 reads TGTGCCAGCAGCACGGTCGCTAACACTGAAGCTTTCTTT. Its protein product is CASSTVANTEAFF.

There are a few counts of this clonotype. CDR3 residues: CASSLSVETQYF. The CDR3 coding sequence is TGTGCCAGCAGCTTAAGTGTTGAGACCCAGTACTTC. The J gene is TRBJ2-5, the V gene TRBV11-2; D is unresolved. V lost 2 bases, J lost 5 bases, and 6 bases lay in between. The CDR3 contains 12 residues. Germline V gene lookup returns CDR1 SGHAT and CDR2 FQNNGV.

This sequence joins TRBV9 and TRBJ1-1; D is uncertain. Germline CDR1 and CDR2: SGDLS and YYNGEE. V lost 0 bases, J lost 0 bases, and 9 bases lay in between. CDR3 size: 15 residues. The CDR3 DNA follows: TGTGCCAGCAGCGTAGAGCAAAACATGAACACTGAAGCTTTCTTT. Translating it yields CASSVEQNMNTEAFF.

The chain combines TRBV12-3 or TRBV12-4 with TRBJ1-5; 7 nucleotides align to TRBD1. This CDR3 spans 16 amino acids. Trimming at V came to 3 bases and at J to 7 bases, leaving 12 bases not matched to a gene. Written as DNA, the CDR3 is TGTGCCAGCAGTTTTGGAGGGGGCGCGGGAAGGCAGCCCCAGCATTTT. The encoded protein is CASSFGGGAGRQPQHF.

This clonotype turned up a few times. The chain combines TRBV29-1 with TRBJ2-1; D is possibly TRBD2 (7 bases). This CDR3 is built from 13 residues. With 7 bases removed from V and 10 bases from J, the gap between germline ends came to 20 bases. Germline CDR1 and CDR2: SQVTM and ANQGSEA. The CDR3: CSAKPGGLEEQFF. DNA of the CDR3: TGCAGCGCTAAGCCCGGGGGGCTAGAGGAGCAGTTCTTC.

This chain joins TRBV5-1 and TRBJ2-1, with 8 bases matching TRBD1. J was trimmed by 7 bases and V by 5 bases; bases with no gene match: 14. Looked up from germline, CDR1 is SGHRS and CDR2 is YFSETQ. The CDR3 has 16 residues. This CDR3 reads CASRYTQGAYQNEQFF. The CDR3 region has the DNA TGCGCCAGCAGGTATACTCAGGGGGCCTACCAGAATGAGCAGTTCTTC. The full variable domain, its missing parts supplied by reference TRBV5-1 and TRBJ2-1, is KAGVTQTPRYLIKTRGQQVTLSCSPISGHRSVSWYQQTPGQGLQFLFEYFSETQRNKGNFPGRFSGRQFSNSRSEMNVSTLELGDSALYLCASRYTQGAYQNEQFFGPGTRLTVL.

This clonotype has just a few counts. The chain recombines TRBV19 with TRBJ2-3, with D possibly being TRBD1 or TRBD2 (5 bases each). Germline CDR1 is LNHDA and CDR2 is SQIVND (reference sequence). This CDR3 comprises 16 residues. V was pared by 5 bases and J by 2 bases, with 17 bases between. In nucleotides, the CDR3 is TGTGCCAGTAGTGTTTCCTCGAGGGACCTCACAGATACGCAGTATTTT. Its protein is CASSVSSRDLTDTQYF.

V is TRBV4-1 and J is TRBJ2-5, with 10 bases aligning to TRBD2. V shed 2 bases and J 0 bases; nucleotides not matched to a gene: 3. CDR1 is MGHRA and CDR2 is YSYEKL in the germline V gene. This CDR3 has 16 residues. The CDR3 loop reads CASSQRLAGDQETQYF. The DNA of the CDR3 is TGCGCCAGCAGCCAAAGGCTAGCGGGGGACCAAGAGACCCAGTACTTC.

Notes on this clonotype: The germline gene is not matched at one end of the junction; a read error may be the cause. V and J are TRBV15 and TRBJ1-1; D is undetermined. Germline V lookup: CDR1 LNHNV, CDR2 YYDKDF (reference sequence). This CDR3 contains 15 residues. The CDR3 is CAASRDVKENTEAFF. Here the CDR3 DNA reads TGTGCCGCCAGCAGAGATGTTAAGGAGAACACTGAAGCTTTCTTT.

The rearrangement joins TRBV27 to TRBJ2-3; the D gene is possibly TRBD2 (5 bases). V dropped 5 bases and J dropped 4 bases, with 19 bases sitting between them. The germline CDR1 and CDR2 sequences are MNHEY and SMNVEV (reference sequence). This CDR3 is 16 amino acids long. The CDR3 sequence is CASSRNRGLGADTQYF. The DNA for the CDR3 is TGTGCCAGCAGTCGAAACCGAGGTCTCGGGGCAGATACGCAGTATTTT.

This clonotype was observed a few times. The chain carries TRBV7-9 and TRBJ2-7; a possible D gene is TRBD1 (5 bases). Trimming cost V 1 base and J 2 bases, with 9 bases left between them. CDR1 is SEHNR, CDR2 FQNEAQ, per germline (reference sequence). CDR3 length equals 14 residues. The CDR3 here is CASSLGTLAYEQYF. CDR3 bases: TGTGCCAGCAGCTTAGGGACACTGGCCTACGAGCAGTACTTC.

The chain has TRBV2 and TRBJ1-3, with D possibly matching TRBD1 (6 bases). Trimming took 6 bases from V and 0 from J, leaving 12 bases between them. Germline V gene data show CDR1 as SNHLY and CDR2 as FYNNEI. This CDR3 contains 15 residues. The DNA for the CDR3 is TGTGCCAGCAGCAAGGGGGTAAACTCTGGAAACACCATATATTTT. It specifies CASSKGVNSGNTIYF.